This is a list of T cell receptor beta chains from one sample in a study of cytomegalovirus exposure and HLA in healthy donors. Measured with immunoSEQ multiplex PCR; TCRdb has only the in-frame clones, and not every one. The data hold 120,000 or so clones, with around 80% observed a single time. Sequencing was performed on PBMCs. The receptor set was obtained from a man in his thirties or forties in good health and CMV-seronegative. Each CDR3 is given with its conserved first and last residue.

J gene | V gene | CDR3 protein
TRBJ1-2 | TRBV29-1 | CSGYEFEGDGYTF
TRBJ2-7 | TRBV4-2 | CASSQEAGGSYEQYF
TRBJ1-2 | TRBV5-1 | CASSSGQGALSYTF
TRBJ2-7 | TRBV11-3 | CASSPREFPYEQYF
TRBJ1-1 | TRBV4-3 | CASSQVRGVTEAFF
TRBJ2-5 | TRBV5-6 | CASSFGGQGQETQYF
TRBJ2-1 | TRBV9 | CASSVAGTYNEQFF
TRBJ2-3 | TRBV5-1 | CASSLWLTGTSTDTQYF
TRBJ2-1 | TRBV18 | CASSPRDRGFNEQFF
TRBJ2-7 | TRBV18 | CASSPYRGNNEQYF
TRBJ2-2 | TRBV6-1 | CASSEYGPGELFF
TRBJ1-6 | TRBV9 | CASSPRQGTNSPLHF
TRBJ1-5 | TRBV28 | CASSYPDRYQPQHF
TRBJ1-2 | TRBV18 | CASSLGQALSYGYTF
TRBJ1-1 | TRBV7-9 | CASSWTATEAFF
TRBJ2-5 | TRBV25-1 | CASSESDRGQETQYF